A selection of T cell receptor beta chains follows, all from one sample in a study of OX40 agonist ivuxolimab in advanced cancers. The repertoire was sequenced with immunoSEQ multiplex PCR; TCRdb's copy has only in-frame clones and lacks some. The sample shows 50,000 to 60,000 clones, around 90% of them seen only once. The material was CD4+ or CD8+ T cells sorted from blood, obtained in a trial of the OX40 agonist ivuxolimab. These receptors were collected from an adult with an advanced solid tumor such as melanoma, head and neck, liver or kidney cancer. Both conserved end residues are part of each CDR3. D genes are given only for firm matches. Expanded clones get a size class; other rows say once, few or many, or leave the size out.

>TRBV5-4|TRBD1|.|TRBJ2-5
TGTGCCAGCAGCTTTGGGGACAGGGTATGGGAGCAGTACTTC
CASSFGDRVWEQYF
>TRBV4-2|TRBD2|.|TRBJ2-7
TGTGCCAGCAGCTTGGCTAGCGGGAGGGCGTTCGAGCAGTACTTC
CASSLASGRAFEQYF
>TRBV5-1|TRBD2|.|TRBJ2-3
TGCGCCAGCAGCTTTTCGGCGGGAGGGGCAGATACGCAGTATTTT
CASSFSAGGADTQYF
>TRBV7-2|TRBD1|.|TRBJ2-7
TGTGCCAGCAGCTTAAGGCCCTTGGGACAGGGTACCTACGAGCAGTACTTC
CASSLRPLGQGTYEQYF
>TRBV19|.|.|TRBJ1-4
TGTGCCAGTAGTACCAGGTCGTCTAATGAAAAACTGTTTTTT
CASSTRSSNEKLFF
>TRBV4-1|.|.|TRBJ1-2
TGCGCCAGCAGCGAGCTGGGGGCGATAAACTATGGCTACACCTTC
CASSELGAINYGYTF
>TRBV29-1|.|.|TRBJ1-2
TGCAGCGTTGAGGGGATTTCAGGTGGCTACACCTTC
CSVEGISGGYTF
>TRBV6-1|.|.|TRBJ2-7
TGTGCCAGCAGAACGACTAGTAAAGAGCAGTACTTC
CASRTTSKEQYF
>TRBV18|.|.|TRBJ2-7
TGTGCCAGCTCCCCTGCCCGGTACGAGCAGTACTTC
CASSPARYEQYF
>TRBV19|.|.|TRBJ2-2
TGTGCCAGTAAACCACCTGGGGGGAACACCGGGGAGCTGTTTTTT
CASKPPGGNTGELFF
>TRBV15|TRBD1|.|TRBJ1-6
TGTGCCACCAGCCGAGGGGGCCCGGGTTCACCCCTCCACTTT
CATSRGGPGSPLHF
>TRBV7-9|.|few|TRBJ2-7
TGTGCCAGCAGCTTAGCGGCAGGATTCTTCTCCTACGAGCAGTACTTC
CASSLAAGFFSYEQYF
>TRBV5-4|TRBD2|.|TRBJ2-5
TGTGCCAGCAGCTTGTTCTTGCGGGAGGGGAAGACCCAGTACTTC
CASSLFLREGKTQYF
>TRBV6-6|.|.|TRBJ2-2
TGTGCCAGCAGTTCCCTAAGCATCAGGGGGGAGCTGTTTTTT
CASSSLSIRGELFF
>TRBV5-6|.|.|TRBJ1-5
TGTGCCAGCAACTCGTGGGGGTTAGGTCAGCCCCAGCATTTT
CASNSWGLGQPQHF
>TRBV6-1|TRBD1|.|TRBJ2-3
TGTGCCAGCAGCCGGGACAGGGGCGCCACAGATACGCAGTATTTT
CASSRDRGATDTQYF
>TRBV28|.|.|TRBJ1-2
TGTGCCAGCCGGCGCGGGGATCCCCCCTATGGCTACACCTTC
CASRRGDPPYGYTF
>TRBV5-1|.|.|TRBJ2-5
TGCGCCAGCAGCTTGGAGGGTGGGGCACTGCAAGAGACCCAGTACTTC
CASSLEGGALQETQYF
>TRBV7-6|.|.|TRBJ2-2
TGTGCCAGCAGCTTGTGGGCCGGGGAGCTGTTTTTT
CASSLWAGELFF
>TRBV5-5|TRBD2|.|TRBJ2-5
TGTGCCAGCAGCTTAGCGGGGAGAGTGGGGGAGACCCAGTACTTC
CASSLAGRVGETQYF
>TRBV9|TRBD2|.|TRBJ2-2
TGTGCCAGCAGCGTCGGTCTAGCGGGCACCGGGGAGCTGTTTTTT
CASSVGLAGTGELFF
>TRBV6-5|TRBD2|.|TRBJ2-5
TGTGCCAGCAGTTACTCCGGACTAGCGGGGGGGGAGACCCAGTACTTC
CASSYSGLAGGETQYF
>TRBV28|.|.|TRBJ1-2
TGTGCCAGCAGTTCGTTATATAGCTACACCTTC
CASSSLYSYTF
>TRBV19|TRBD2|.|TRBJ2-2
TGTGCCAGTAGTCTGACTAGCGGGAGGGCGGTCGGGGAGCTGTTTTTT
CASSLTSGRAVGELFF
>TRBV7-3|.|.|TRBJ2-6
TGTGCCAGCAGCCCGGGACTTTCTGGGGCCAACGTCCTGACTTTC
CASSPGLSGANVLTF
>TRBV28|TRBD1|.|TRBJ2-5
TGTGCCAGCACCGCCCGATTAGGGACAGGCGAGGAGACCCAGTACTTC
CASTARLGTGEETQYF
>TRBV19|TRBD1|once|TRBJ2-7
TGTGCCAGTAGTACAGGGGGATGGATGGGCGAGCAGTACTTC
CASSTGGWMGEQYF
>TRBV6-1|.|.|TRBJ2-7
TGTGCCAGCAGTCAACAGGTCCCAACCTACGAGCAGTACTTC
CASSQQVPTYEQYF
>TRBV5-1|TRBD2|.|TRBJ2-2
TGCGCCAGCAGCTACTCTAGCGGGACGAACACCGGGGAGCTGTTTTTT
CASSYSSGTNTGELFF
>TRBV5-1|.|.|TRBJ2-5
TGCGCCAGCAGCTTGGGGAGGGGACAAGAGACCCAGTACTTC
CASSLGRGQETQYF
>TRBV5-1|TRBD2|.|TRBJ2-2
TGCGCCAGCAGGGGACTAGCGGGACTCGCGAACACCGGGGAGCTGTTTTTT
CASRGLAGLANTGELFF
>TRBV27|.|once|TRBJ2-7
TGTGCCAGCAGTTTTGGTGGCAGGGGCGGCGAGCAGTACTTC
CASSFGGRGGEQYF
>TRBV18|.|.|TRBJ2-7
TGTGCCAGCTCAACTGAGACAGGCGCCTACGAGCAGTACTTC
CASSTETGAYEQYF
>TRBV6-5|.|once|TRBJ2-2
TGTGCCAGCAGTGAAGCTTGGGAGCTGTTTTTT
CASSEAWELFF
>TRBV6-4|TRBD1|.|TRBJ2-6
TGTGCCAGCAGTGACTCCCGGTTAGGACAGGGGAGCTCTGGGGCCAACGTCCTGACTTTC
CASSDSRLGQGSSGANVLTF
>TRBV7-3|.|.|TRBJ2-5
TGTGCCAGCAGCCGTCAGGGGGAGACCCAGTACTTC
CASSRQGETQYF
>TRBV11-2|.|few|TRBJ1-2
TGTGCCAGCAGCCAGAGAGGTTCAGCAGGGCCCGGCTACACCTTC
CASSQRGSAGPGYTF
>TRBV21-1|.|.|TRBJ2-3
TGTGCCAGCAGCAAACCCGTGGGCGGCGGATACCGCTGGGATACGCAGTATTTT
CASSKPVGGGYRWDTQYF
>TRBV11-3|.|.|TRBJ1-1
TGTGCCAGCAGCTTTTTCCGGGGAGGCACTGAAGCTTTCTTT
CASSFFRGGTEAFF
>TRBV29-1|.|.|TRBJ1-2
TGCAGCGTTGATCGTATGGGTCAGGGTACGGACTATGGCTACACCTTC
CSVDRMGQGTDYGYTF
>TRBV28|.|.|TRBJ2-7
TGTGCCAGCAGATCGCTAGGGGTCTACGAGCAGTACTTC
CASRSLGVYEQYF
>TRBV5-1|TRBD1|.|TRBJ1-2
TGCGCCAGCAGGGTGGACAGGGACTATGGCTACACCTTC
CASRVDRDYGYTF
>TRBV14|.|.|TRBJ1-1
TGTGCCAGCAGTCTGGCCGGGGTGAACACTGAAGCTTTCTTT
CASSLAGVNTEAFF
>TRBV27|TRBD2|.|TRBJ2-7
TGTGCCAGCAGTTCCAGCGGGATAGGTGCATACGAGCAGTACTTC
CASSSSGIGAYEQYF
>TRBV2|.|.|TRBJ1-1
TGTGCCAGCAGTGTTGGAAGGGCTAACACTGAAGCTTTCTTT
CASSVGRANTEAFF
>TRBV19|TRBD1|once|TRBJ1-2
TGTGCCAGTAGTGTTCCGGGACAGGGTGGCTATGGCTACACCTTC
CASSVPGQGGYGYTF
>TRBV5-1|.|.|TRBJ1-2
TGCGCCAGCAGAGATGAGGGGATCTACGGCTACACCTTC
CASRDEGIYGYTF
>TRBV9|.|.|TRBJ2-6
TGTGCCAGCAGCGTAGGTAGGTCTGGGGCCAACGTCCTGACTTTC
CASSVGRSGANVLTF
>TRBV6-1|.|.|TRBJ1-1
TGTGCCAGCAGTGCGGGTGCAGGGGCCATGAACACTGAAGCTTTCTTT
CASSAGAGAMNTEAFF
>TRBV6-1|.|once|TRBJ2-7
TGTGCCAGCAGGGCCAGACAAGGCTCCTACGAGCAGTACTTC
CASRARQGSYEQYF
>TRBV2|TRBD2|.|TRBJ2-3
TGTGCCAGCACCCCGGGAGGTAGCACAGATACGCAGTATTTT
CASTPGGSTDTQYF
>TRBV14|.|.|TRBJ2-3
TGTGCCAGCAGCCTGGTAGATACGCAGTATTTT
CASSLVDTQYF
>TRBV5-1|TRBD1|.|TRBJ2-1
TGCGCCAGCAGCTTGGAACAGGGGGCTCGATCTAATGAGCAGTTCTTC
CASSLEQGARSNEQFF
>TRBV28|TRBD2|.|TRBJ2-1
TGTGCCAGCAGTTTCGATGGTCGGGGGAGGGCCGTAGGTAATGAGCAGTTCTTC
CASSFDGRGRAVGNEQFF
>TRBV6-1|.|.|TRBJ1-5
TGTGCCAGCAGTGAAGCTCAGCCCCAGCATTTT
CASSEAQPQHF
>TRBV7-2|TRBD1|.|TRBJ2-5
TGTGCCAGCACCTGGGGACAGGGGATAGAGACCCAGTACTTC
CASTWGQGIETQYF
>TRBV7-2|.|.|TRBJ2-1
TGTGCCAGCAGCCCGCGGACGGGATACAATGAGCAGTTCTTC
CASSPRTGYNEQFF
>TRBV18|TRBD2|.|TRBJ2-7
TGTGCCAGCTGGATAGGACTAGCGGGGACCTACGAGCAGTACTTC
CASWIGLAGTYEQYF
>TRBV4-1|.|.|TRBJ1-5
TGCGCCAGCAGCCAAGACGGTAGCAATCAGCCCCAGCATTTT
CASSQDGSNQPQHF
>TRBV27|TRBD1|once|TRBJ2-1
TGTGCCAGCAGTTCCACAGGGGGCTCCTACAATGAGCAGTTCTTC
CASSSTGGSYNEQFF